Below are 19 T cell receptor beta chains sequenced from a single sample in a study of control samples from healthy donors and cancer patients (dated by TCRdb to between 2020 and 2021). Receptors were amplified or captured by the immunoSEQ multiplex PCR assay. TCRdb limited this immuneACCESS table to in-frame rearrangements with V and J called. A share of clones is missing; checked studies link under half to unresolved V genes, and the rest is unexplained. The sample data list about 89,000 clones, and under 90% of these were observed just once. The leading ten clones occupy approximately 2.1% of the sample. Sequenced input: blood. The source is a middle-aged woman in good health.

V usage is TRBV5-1 and J usage is TRBJ2-3; 14 bases align to TRBD2. The CDR3 length is 18 residues. V was clipped by 4 bases and J by 2 bases; unmatched bases: 9. Germline CDR1 and CDR2: SGHRS and YFSETQ. For the CDR3, the DNA is TGCGCCAGCAGCCTCCAGGGACTAGCGGGGGCGAACACAGATACGCAGTATTTT. As protein: CASSLQGLAGANTDTQYF.

The chain has TRBV6-5 and TRBJ2-2, with TRBD1 matching 10 bases. Germline CDR1 and CDR2: MNHEY and SVGAGI. The CDR3 is made up of 16 amino acids. With 2 bases clipped from V and 6 bases from J, the junction kept 6 bases outside the gene matches. The CDR3 DNA is TGTGCCAGCAGTTACCGACAGGGGGCGATCGCCGGGGAGCTGTTTTTT. It yields the protein CASSYRQGAIAGELFF.

The V gene is TRBV20-1, the J gene TRBJ1-2, with D maybe TRBD1 (5 bases). The germline V gene has CDR1 DFQATT and CDR2 SNEGSKA (reference sequence). The ends were cut back, 5 bases at V and 4 bases at J, with 8 bases in the middle. The CDR3 covers 11 residues. In DNA form, the CDR3 reads TGCAGTGCTCCGGGACTCTATGGCTACACCTTC. This encodes CSAPGLYGYTF.

The CDR3 sequence is CASGLGLPRGEQFF. The CDR3 nucleotides read TGTGCTAGTGGTTTGGGCCTTCCTAGAGGTGAGCAGTTCTTC. The chain couples TRBV12-5 to TRBJ2-1; no clear D. Germline V gene sequence: CDR1 LGHNT, CDR2 FRNRAP. The CDR3 length is 14 residues. The V end lost 1 base, the J end lost 9 bases, and 13 bases lay between the germline ends.

The chain is built from TRBV30 and TRBJ2-1; D call uncertain. Germline lookup yields CDR1 GTSNPN and CDR2 SVGIG (reference sequence). The V and J ends lost 0 bases and 6 bases respectively, with 3 bases between them. The CDR3 is 11 residues long. In DNA form, the CDR3 reads TGTGCCTGGAGTGTAACCAATGAGCAGTTCTTC. Translation: CAWSVTNEQFF. The full variable domain, with the rest looked up from reference TRBV30 and TRBJ2-1, is SQTIHQWPATLVQPVGSPLSLECTVEGTSNPNLYWYRQAAGRGLQLLFYSVGIGQISSEVPQNLSASRPQDRQFILSSKKLLLSDSGFYLCAWSVTNEQFFGPGTRLTVL.

V usage is TRBV2 and J usage is TRBJ2-5, with 9 positions matching TRBD1. The CDR3 runs 14 residues. Unmatched junction bases numbered 7, after V lost 6 bases and J lost 5 bases. Germline assignment: CDR1 SNHLY and CDR2 FYNNEI. The CDR3 sequence: CASRAGTGRETQYF. The CDR3 DNA sequence: TGTGCCAGCAGGGCCGGGACAGGGAGGGAGACCCAGTACTTC. Full variable domain (outside the CDR3, taken from reference TRBV2 and TRBJ2-5): EPEVTQTPSHQVTQMGQEVILRCVPISNHLYFYWYRQILGQKVEFLVSFYNNEISEKSEIFDDQFSVERPDGSNFTLKIRSTKLEDSAMYFCASRAGTGRETQYFGPGTRLLVL.

The chain couples TRBV10-3 to TRBJ1-2, with D maybe TRBD1 (5 bases). The CDR3 runs to 15 residues. Trimming cost V 2 bases and J 8 bases, with 18 bases left between them. The germline V gene has CDR1 ENHRY and CDR2 SYGVKD. Here the CDR3 DNA reads TGTGCCATCAGTGAGCCGCTCACGGGGGGGGAAGGCTACACCTTC. This codes for CAISEPLTGGEGYTF.

J is TRBJ2-2 and V is TRBV19; the match to TRBD2 covers 9 bases. Germline CDR1 reads LNHDA; CDR2 reads SQIVND (reference sequence). The junction had 11 bases not matched to a gene; V was cut back by 5 bases and J by 1 base. The CDR3 length is 18 residues. CDR3 amino acids: CASSSRYGLARNTGELFF. CDR3 nucleotide sequence: TGTGCCAGTAGTTCAAGATACGGACTAGCGCGGAACACCGGGGAGCTGTTTTTT.

The V call is TRBV30, the J call TRBJ2-1; a possible D gene is TRBD1 (6 bases). With 2 bases removed from V and 4 bases from J, the gap between germline ends came to 9 bases. The CDR3 is 13 amino acids. Per germline, CDR1 GTSNPN and CDR2 SVGIG (reference sequence). For the CDR3, the DNA is TGTGCCTGGAGTAGGACAGATTACAATGAGCAGTTCTTC. Translation: CAWSRTDYNEQFF.

The chain joins TRBV5-6 to TRBJ2-7, with D perhaps matching TRBD2 (5 bases). The CDR3 consists of 14 residues. Germline lookup yields CDR1 SGHDT and CDR2 YYEEEE. V lost 0 bases and J lost 2, with 9 bases in between. The DNA of the CDR3 is TGTGCCAGCAGCTTGGGGGATAGCGCCTACGAGCAGTACTTC. Protein sequence: CASSLGDSAYEQYF. Based on the CDR3 plus reference TRBV5-6 and TRBJ2-7, the full variable domain is DAGVTQSPTHLIKTRGQQVTLRCSPKSGHDTVSWYQQALGQGPQFIFQYYEEEERQRGNFPDRFSGHQFPNYSSELNVNALLLGDSALYLCASSLGDSAYEQYFGPGTRLTVT.

This sequence joins TRBV9 and TRBJ2-3, with D tentatively TRBD2 (8 bases). The CDR3 totals 16 residues. Trimming shortened V by 2 bases and J by 1 base, and 14 bases separated the two germline ends. From germline, CDR1 is SGDLS and CDR2 YYNGEE. This chain's CDR3 is CASSVLAGTGTDTQYF. The CDR3 DNA reads TGTGCCAGCAGCGTTTTAGCGGGGACAGGCACAGATACGCAGTATTTT.

This sequence joins TRBV19 and TRBJ2-3, with TRBD2 identical over 11 bases. The ends lost 4 bases at V and 2 bases at J; junction bases unmatched: 14. This CDR3 contains 19 residues. Germline V gene data show CDR1 as LNHDA and CDR2 as SQIVND (reference sequence). The CDR3 sequence: CASSRQGPSGGSYTDTQYF. The CDR3 nucleotides read TGTGCCAGTAGTAGACAGGGACCTAGCGGGGGGTCTTACACAGATACGCAGTATTTT.

The chain combines TRBV14 with TRBJ2-5, with 9 bases identical to TRBD1. Germline assignment: CDR1 SGHDN and CDR2 FVKESK. The CDR3 has 14 amino acids. Germline trimming cut 5 bases from V and 5 bases from J; bases unmatched to any gene: 6. CDR3 bases: TGTGCCAGCAGCAAGGACAGGGGAAGGGAGACCCAGTACTTC. It yields the protein CASSKDRGRETQYF.

The V and J genes are TRBV6-5 and TRBJ1-3; maybe TRBD1 (5 bases). Germline CDR1 and CDR2: MNHEY and SVGAGI. V was clipped by 8 bases and J by 0 bases, with 11 bases between them. The CDR3 totals 14 residues. CDR3 residues: CASRRGPSGNTIYF. CDR3 coding DNA: TGTGCCAGCCGGAGGGGTCCCTCTGGAAACACCATATATTTT.

The chain links TRBV30 to TRBJ1-2; tentative D call: TRBD1 (5 bases). CDR1 and CDR2 (germline): GTSNPN, SVGIG (reference sequence). Trimming left V 2 bases short and J 0 bases short, with 13 bases between. The CDR3 length is 15 residues. The CDR3 reads CAWSKAPGANYGYTF. In DNA, the CDR3 is TGTGCCTGGAGTAAAGCACCGGGGGCTAACTATGGCTACACCTTC.

A few counts support this clone. The genes are TRBV29-1 and TRBJ1-1, with TRBD1 matching 7 bases. J lost 8 bases, V lost 3 bases, and 12 bases had no gene match. The germline gives CDR1 SQVTM, CDR2 ANQGSEA. This CDR3 comprises 14 residues. The CDR3 coding sequence is TGCAGCGTTGACGCGGGGGGCAGGGGGTCAGAAGCTTTCTTT. Its protein is CSVDAGGRGSEAFF.

The chain recombines TRBV4-1 with TRBJ2-7; the D is unclear. Germline assignment: CDR1 MGHRA and CDR2 YSYEKL. The CDR3 length is 15 residues. V gave up 3 bases and J gave up 3 bases, with 15 bases separating them. The DNA of the CDR3 is TGCGCCAGCAGCCAGCCACTCGCTTCCCGCTACGAGCAGTACTTC. Translating gives CASSQPLASRYEQYF.

The chain combines TRBV27 with TRBJ1-6; no firm D call. V dropped 3 bases and J dropped 2 bases, with 8 bases sitting between them. The CDR3 loop spans 15 amino acids. The germline gives CDR1 MNHEY, CDR2 SMNVEV (reference sequence). The CDR3 sequence: CASSFGLTYNSPLHF. CDR3 nucleotides: TGTGCCAGCAGTTTCGGCCTCACCTATAATTCACCCCTCCACTTT.

This clone was detected only once. V is TRBV9 and J is TRBJ2-1; D could derive from TRBD1 or TRBD2 (5 bases each). CDR3 length: 15 residues. CDR1 and CDR2 from the germline V gene are SGDLS and YYNGEE. V dropped 2 bases and J dropped 10 bases, with 19 bases sitting between them. The CDR3: CASSVGGPFQGEQFF. Written as DNA, the CDR3 is TGTGCCAGCAGCGTTGGGGGACCTTTCCAAGGCGAGCAGTTCTTC.